This T cell receptor (beta chain) was identified during a study of blood T cell repertoires in COVID-19. Study details: Samples taken during acute and convalescent COVID-19 were collected in the United States, Italy and Spain. The cDNA or gDNA used as material had been derived from T cells, B-cell-depleted T cells, or PBMCs.

The data were produced by immunoSEQ multiplex PCR, yet TCRdb's version contains in-frame clones alone and is incomplete. This sample has more than 300,000 clones, with approximately 90% found just once. J was trimmed by 3 bases and V by 3 bases; bases with no gene match: 10. Germline V gene sequence: CDR1 DFQATT, CDR2 SNEGSKA (reference sequence). This CDR3 contains 18 residues. Living in under 30 US areas, the participants were between roughly 18 and 90 years of age. Cohorts were determined from participant-reported clinical history. The genes are TRBV20-1 and TRBJ2-3, with 15 bases aligning to TRBD2. Sequenced input: PBMCs or T cells enriched from blood (not recorded which). The sequence derives from a woman under 30 who had recovered from COVID-19. CDR3 loop: CSASSLSGTSGGTDTQYF. In DNA form, the CDR3 reads TGCAGTGCTAGTAGTCTATCGGGGACTAGCGGGGGGACAGATACGCAGTATTTT.